This T cell receptor (beta chain) is drawn from a study of shared clonotypes between healthy human individuals. Trimming stripped 2 bases from V and 2 bases from J, with 11 bases between. CDR1 and CDR2 from the germline V gene are SQVTM and ANQGSEA. CDR3 length: 14 residues. This clone was seen only once. TCRdb's copy holds only in-frame clones and misses some; the assay was immunoSEQ multiplex PCR. The table lists hundreds of thousands of clones, approximately 73% of them singletons, with under 2% in the top ten. Sequences were obtained from memory CD4+ T cells sorted from blood. The subset denotes: CD45RA-negative fraction. The chain employs TRBV29-1 and TRBJ2-3; D remains ambiguous. The TCR comes from a woman aged 25-40 years in good health. This CDR3 is CSVESGADTDTQYF. CDR3 bases: TGCAGCGTTGAATCGGGTGCTGACACAGATACGCAGTATTTT.